The 3 T cell receptor beta chains below come from one sample, sequenced in a study of identifying expanded T cells in peripheral blood. Clones were read by immunoSEQ multiplex PCR, and TCRdb kept only the in-frame ones, dropping some. The sample carries approximately 80,000 clones, about four fifths recorded once. The sequenced material came from blood. The origin of the receptors is a person aged 18-69 years in good health.

The CDR3: CASSPRDRVRGYQETQYF. The CDR3 bases are TGCGCCAGCAGCCCCCGGGACAGGGTAAGGGGGTACCAAGAGACCCAGTACTTC. V and J are TRBV5-1 and TRBJ2-5; TRBD1 matches at 9 bases. Germline V lookup: CDR1 SGHRS, CDR2 YFSETQ. Unmatched junction bases numbered 13, after V lost 4 bases and J lost 0 bases. There are 18 residues in the CDR3.

This clone has just one count. The chain joins TRBV6-5 to TRBJ1-5; TRBD1 matches 8 bases. The germline V gene encodes CDR1 MNHEY and CDR2 SVGAGI. CDR3 size: 15 residues. The trim removed 6 bases at V and 5 bases at J, leaving 9 bases unmatched. CDR3 nucleotides: TGTGCCAGCAGCCCCGGAACAGGGGGAGATCAGCCCCAGCATTTT. It translates to CASSPGTGGDQPQHF.

The rearrangement links TRBV15 to TRBJ1-1; D remains unclear. This CDR3 is built from 14 residues. V shed 0 bases and J shed 0 bases, with 5 bases lying between them. From germline, CDR1 is LNHNV and CDR2 YYDKDF (reference sequence). The DNA of the CDR3 is TGTGCCACCAGCAGAGACGACCTGAACACTGAAGCTTTCTTT. Translated: CATSRDDLNTEAFF.